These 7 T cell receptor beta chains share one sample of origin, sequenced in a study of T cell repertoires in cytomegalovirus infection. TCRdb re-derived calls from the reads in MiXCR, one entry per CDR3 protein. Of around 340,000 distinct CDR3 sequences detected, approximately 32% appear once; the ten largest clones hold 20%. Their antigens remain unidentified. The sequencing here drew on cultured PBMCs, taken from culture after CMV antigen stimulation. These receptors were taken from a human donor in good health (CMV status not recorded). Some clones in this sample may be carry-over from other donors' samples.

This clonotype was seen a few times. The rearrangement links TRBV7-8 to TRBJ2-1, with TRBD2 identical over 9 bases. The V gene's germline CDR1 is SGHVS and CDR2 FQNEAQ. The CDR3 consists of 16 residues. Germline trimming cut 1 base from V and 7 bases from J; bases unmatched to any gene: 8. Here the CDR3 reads CASSLGSLAGRNEQFF. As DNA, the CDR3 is TGTGCCAGCAGCTTAGGGTCGCTAGCGGGAAGGAATGAGCAGTTCTTC.

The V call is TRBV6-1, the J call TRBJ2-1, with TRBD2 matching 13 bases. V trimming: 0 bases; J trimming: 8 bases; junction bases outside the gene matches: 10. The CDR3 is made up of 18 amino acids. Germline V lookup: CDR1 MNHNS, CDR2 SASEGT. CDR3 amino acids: CASSEALTGLAGLDEQFF. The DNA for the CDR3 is TGTGCCAGCAGTGAAGCGCTTACGGGACTAGCGGGATTGGATGAGCAGTTCTTC.

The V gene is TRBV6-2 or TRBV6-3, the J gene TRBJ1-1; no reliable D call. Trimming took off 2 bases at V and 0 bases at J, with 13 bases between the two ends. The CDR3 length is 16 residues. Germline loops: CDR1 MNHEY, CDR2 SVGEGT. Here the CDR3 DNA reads TGTGCCAGCAGTTACAACCCGAACCTGTTGAACACTGAAGCTTTCTTT. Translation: CASSYNPNLLNTEAFF.

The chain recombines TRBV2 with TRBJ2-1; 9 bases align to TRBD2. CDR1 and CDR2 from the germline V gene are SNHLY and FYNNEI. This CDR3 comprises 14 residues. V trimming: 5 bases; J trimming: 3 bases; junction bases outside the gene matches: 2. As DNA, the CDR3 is TGTGCCAGCAGTCCAGCGGGGGGCTACAATGAGCAGTTCTTC. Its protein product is CASSPAGGYNEQFF.

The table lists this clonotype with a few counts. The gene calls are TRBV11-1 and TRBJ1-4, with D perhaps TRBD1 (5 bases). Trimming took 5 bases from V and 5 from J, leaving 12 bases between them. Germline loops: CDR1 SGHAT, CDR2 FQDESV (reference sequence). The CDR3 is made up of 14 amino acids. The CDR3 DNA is TGTGCCAGCAGCCCGGACGGGGCGAATGAAAAACTGTTTTTT. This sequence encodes CASSPDGANEKLFF.

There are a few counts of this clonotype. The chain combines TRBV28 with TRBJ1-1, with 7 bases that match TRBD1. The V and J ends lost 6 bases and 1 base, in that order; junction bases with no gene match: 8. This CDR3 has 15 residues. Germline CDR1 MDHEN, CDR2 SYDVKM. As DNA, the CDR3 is TGTGCCAGCAGGTACCCCGGGACAGCGAACACTGAAGCTTTCTTT. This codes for CASRYPGTANTEAFF.

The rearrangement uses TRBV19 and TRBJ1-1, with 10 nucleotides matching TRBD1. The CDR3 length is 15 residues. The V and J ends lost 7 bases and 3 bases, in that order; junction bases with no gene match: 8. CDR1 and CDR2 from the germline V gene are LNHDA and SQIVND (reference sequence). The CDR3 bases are TGTGCCAGTACTCCAGGGACAGGGGCATACACTGAAGCTTTCTTT. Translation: CASTPGTGAYTEAFF. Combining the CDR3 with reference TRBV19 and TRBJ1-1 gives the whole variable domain DGGITQSPKYLFRKEGQNVTLSCEQNLNHDAMYWYRQDPGQGLRLIYYSQIVNDFQKGDIAEGYSVSREKKESFPLTVTSAQKNPTAFYLCASTPGTGAYTEAFFGQGTRLTVV.